The table lists the clone carrying this TCR beta chain with a count of one. This entry belongs to a study of Ad26.COV2.S vaccination and SARS-CoV-2 variants. Treatment: over 15 received Ad26.COV2.S at low or high dose, single or two shots; 5 received placebo; per-sample allocation not given. Sampling happened 63 days after the first vaccine or placebo injection. Germline-derived CDR1 and CDR2 are GTSNPN and SVGIG (reference sequence). The CDR3 contains 13 residues. With 4 bases clipped from V and 3 bases from J, the junction kept 3 bases outside the gene matches. The method was immunoSEQ multiplex PCR; TCRdb's version includes in-frame clones alone and lacks a portion of them. The sample has more than 400,000 clones; about 92% are singletons.

The source was peripheral blood, collected in a trial of Ad26.COV2.S vaccine versus placebo. The receptor's source is a person aged 18 to 59 who received the Ad26.COV2.S COVID-19 vaccine or a placebo. The chain uses TRBV30 and TRBJ2-5, with 9 bases identical to TRBD1. Written as DNA, the CDR3 is TGTGCCTGGACCTGGACAGGGGAAGAGACCCAGTACTTC. This encodes CAWTWTGEETQYF. Full variable domain (outside the CDR3, taken from reference TRBV30 and TRBJ2-5): SQTIHQWPATLVQPVGSPLSLECTVEGTSNPNLYWYRQAAGRGLQLLFYSVGIGQISSEVPQNLSASRPQDRQFILSSKKLLLSDSGFYLCAWTWTGEETQYFGPGTRLLVL.